This T cell receptor (beta chain) originates from a study of STAT5B mutations in CD4+ large granular lymphocyte leukemia. The study's findings and limits: Main leukemic clonotypes were patient-specific, but more than 20% appeared at low frequency elsewhere. Compared with healthy controls (2/35), patient top clones favored TRBV06 (8/27).

Comment on this clone: As yet, its antigen is unknown.

The CDR3 loop spans 15 amino acids. The germline CDR1 and CDR2 sequences are LNHNV and YYDKDF (reference sequence). The ends were cut back, 1 base at V and 3 bases at J, with 13 bases in the middle. Sequencing was at survey level. In the source study's methods: A productive frequency of 2.59 x 10-5 was the lowest detectable. Sequencing used immunoSEQ multiplex PCR; TCRdb keeps in-frame clones, though not all of them. V and J calls and clone size are those listed in that table; D and trimming were worked out from the DNA. The sample carries 20,000 or so clones, around 84% recorded once. The chain couples TRBV15 to TRBJ2-7; TRBD2 is a possible D gene (5 bases). The sample was CD4+ T cells from blood buffy coats. This TCR was sampled from a human donor in good health. Here the CDR3 DNA reads TGTGCCACCAGCAGAGGGCCCAGCGGCTACTACGAGCAGTACTTC. Protein: CATSRGPSGYYEQYF.